The clone carrying this T cell receptor (beta chain) was seen a handful of times. These data belong to a study of T-cell reconstitution after alpha-beta-depleted transplantation in children. Preparation of the TCRbeta library involved a method that used unique molecular identifiers. TCRdb fed the PCR reads into MiXCR, producing one record per CDR3 protein. The sample contains approximately 510,000 distinct CDR3 sequences, 15% to 20% of which appear only once. The germline gives CDR1 MNHEY, CDR2 SMNVEV (reference sequence). V dropped 6 bases and J dropped 7 bases, with 21 bases sitting between them. CDR3 length equals 15 residues.

The chain couples TRBV27 to TRBJ2-5; D is perhaps TRBD2 (6 bases). Sequenced material: PBMCs from the stem cell graft donor, taken from the stem cell graft. This TCR derives from a human donor who donated a stem cell graft to a child with acute lymphoblastic leukemia. The CDR3 DNA reads as TGTGCCAGCAGCCCACCGCCGACTCCGGGAGCGACCCAGTACTTC. Translated: CASSPPPTPGATQYF.